The T cell receptor (beta chain) described here comes from a study of beta chain features in type 1 diabetes. On the study more broadly: Patient and healthy donor groups were alike in age, gender and cell yields.

This CDR3 comprises 14 residues. From germline, CDR1 is MGHRA and CDR2 YSYEKL. V trimming: 2 bases; J trimming: 5 bases; junction bases outside the gene matches: 5. Investigators reverse transcribed all isolated RNA, so they sequenced expressed TCRB transcripts. Method: immunoSEQ multiplex PCR; TCRdb's copy keeps in-frame clones and lacks some. The repertoire holds about 360,000 clones, approximately 12% seen once, with 0.015% to 0.02% in the top ten. The material sequenced was naive CD4+ T cells from blood. This clonotype originated in a man aged 18 to 35 in good health. This chain joins TRBV4-1 and TRBJ2-5; 7 bases match TRBD2. This chain's CDR3 is CASSQRLAGETQYF. CDR3 bases: TGCGCCAGCAGCCAACGACTAGCAGGGGAGACCCAGTACTTC.